This TCR beta chain was obtained from a study of shared clonotypes between healthy human individuals. The protocol was immunoSEQ multiplex PCR, while the TCRdb copy is restricted to in-frame clones and leaves out a portion. Of under 2,000,000 clones in the sample, about 95% were seen once. Only CD45RO-negative cells positively selected for CCR7 counted as naive CD8 cells, so terminally differentiated effector memory CD45RA+ cells were excluded. Losses at the gene ends were 1 base for V and 4 bases for J; bases not matched to a gene: 6. Per the germline V gene, CDR1 is SNHLY and CDR2 is FYNNEI. The CDR3 consists of 16 residues.

The rearrangement links TRBV2 to TRBJ2-5, with 10 bases aligning to TRBD2. The sample was naive CD8+ T cells sorted from blood. The sequence was obtained from a man in his late teens or twenties in good health. The CDR3 sequence is CASSEGLAGGRETQYF. CDR3 in DNA: TGTGCCAGCAGTGAAGGGTTAGCGGGAGGAAGAGAGACCCAGTACTTC.